The 19 T cell receptor beta chains below were found in one sample sequenced in a study of T cell responses to AZD1222 COVID-19 vaccine. Sequenced by immunoSEQ multiplex PCR; TCRdb stores in-frame clones only, minus some. The sample holds 150,000 to 200,000 clones, approximately 89% seen once. The sequencing used peripheral blood, collected 28 days after the second AZD1222 dose. These receptors came from an adult who received the AZD1222 COVID-19 vaccine.

Here the CDR3 reads CASSFGLASADTQYF. DNA for the CDR3: TGTGCCAGCAGCTTCGGACTAGCGTCAGCAGATACGCAGTATTTT. The gene calls are TRBV7-8 and TRBJ2-3; 9 nucleotides agree with TRBD2. V shed 3 bases, J shed 4 bases, and the junction held 5 bases outside the gene matches. Germline lookup yields CDR1 SGHVS and CDR2 FQNEAQ. There are 15 residues in the CDR3.

This chain connects TRBV4-1 to TRBJ2-1; D may be TRBD2 (5 bases). Germline CDR1 is MGHRA and CDR2 is YSYEKL. The V end was cut by 2 bases, the J end by 7 bases, with 12 bases between. This CDR3 is 14 amino acids long. For the CDR3, the DNA is TGCGCCAGCAGCCAAACCAGGACTGTGAATGAGCAGTTCTTC. It yields the protein CASSQTRTVNEQFF.

In its sample, this clone was seen a few times. The chain has TRBV6-4 and TRBJ2-3, with a possible D match to TRBD2 (5 bases). CDR1 and CDR2 (germline): MRHNA, SNTAGT. The V end lost 2 bases, the J end lost 4 bases, and 10 bases lay between the germline ends. The CDR3 contains 14 residues. The CDR3 DNA is TGTGCCAGCAGTGACAATGGACTGTCAGATACGCAGTATTTT. Amino acids: CASSDNGLSDTQYF.

The gene calls are TRBV4-2 and TRBJ2-2; 7 bases are a match to TRBD2. The V gene's germline CDR1 is LGHNA and CDR2 YNFKEQ. The J segment lost 2 bases and the V segment lost 3 bases, leaving 3 bases of the junction unmatched. The CDR3 covers 15 residues. CDR3 sequence reads: CASSHSGANTGELFF. The CDR3 DNA is TGTGCCAGCAGCCACAGCGGGGCCAACACCGGGGAGCTGTTTTTT.

The gene calls are TRBV7-2 and TRBJ2-1; D possibly corresponds to TRBD2 (7 bases). The CDR3 sequence is 16 residues long. Germline-derived CDR1 and CDR2 are SGHTA and FQGNSA. V was trimmed by 3 bases and J by 9 bases, leaving 21 bases between them. The CDR3: CASSFWGRGSAGEQFF. The DNA of the CDR3 is TGTGCCAGCAGCTTCTGGGGGCGCGGGAGCGCGGGTGAGCAGTTCTTC.

This clone was observed once. This chain joins TRBV10-3 and TRBJ2-7; D is unresolved. The V end lost 3 bases, the J end lost 0 bases, and 3 bases lay between the germline ends. Germline assignment: CDR1 ENHRY and CDR2 SYGVKD. This CDR3 region has 12 residues. CDR3 DNA: TGTGCCATCAGTGACCTCTCCTACGAGCAGTACTTC. Its translation is CAISDLSYEQYF.

The chain joins TRBV4-3 to TRBJ2-7; no firm D call. V lost 0 bases and J lost 0, with 15 bases in between. Germline V gene data show CDR1 as LGHNA and CDR2 as YSLEER. The CDR3 runs to 17 residues. This CDR3 is CASSQDRSLINSYEQYF. The CDR3 DNA follows: TGCGCCAGCAGCCAAGATAGGAGCCTAATAAACTCCTACGAGCAGTACTTC.

The V and J genes are TRBV27 and TRBJ1-6; no reliable D call. The CDR3 covers 12 residues. Germline CDR1 reads MNHEY; CDR2 reads SMNVEV (reference sequence). Trimming removed 2 bases from V and 7 bases from J, with 3 bases in between. CDR3 loop: CASSLGNSPLHF. The DNA for the CDR3 is TGTGCCAGCAGTTTAGGCAATTCACCCCTCCACTTT.

The chain recombines TRBV7-2 with TRBJ2-2; TRBD2 is a possible D gene (5 bases). Germline V gene sequence: CDR1 SGHTA, CDR2 FQGNSA. The CDR3 is made up of 16 amino acids. The ends were cut back, 3 bases at V and 1 base at J, with 12 bases in the middle. CDR3 sequence reads: CASSLRRSWNTGELFF. As DNA, the CDR3 is TGTGCCAGCAGCTTGAGGAGGAGCTGGAACACCGGGGAGCTGTTTTTT. Full variable domain (rest looked up from reference TRBV7-2 and TRBJ2-2): GAGVSQSPSNKVTEKGKDVELRCDPISGHTALYWYRQSLGQGLEFLIYFQGNSAPDKSGLPSDRFSAERTGGSVSTLTIQRTQQEDSAVYLCASSLRRSWNTGELFFGEGSRLTVL.

V gene TRBV6-5 combines with J gene TRBJ2-3, with 10 bases lining up with TRBD1. Looked up from germline, CDR1 is MNHEY and CDR2 is SVGAGI. CDR3 length: 15 residues. The V gene end was trimmed by 6 bases and the J gene end by 6 bases; junction bases not matched to a gene: 9. The CDR3: CASSLTGGPLDTQYF. CDR3 in DNA: TGTGCCAGCAGCCTGACAGGGGGCCCTTTGGATACGCAGTATTTT.

The chain is built from TRBV6-2 or TRBV6-3 and TRBJ1-5; a possible D gene is TRBD1 (6 bases). Trimming took off 6 bases at V and 4 bases at J, with 22 bases between the two ends. The CDR3 has 17 amino acids. Germline CDR1 reads MNHEY; CDR2 reads SVGEGT. The CDR3 DNA reads TGTGCCAGCAGCCCTGAGGGGGGGGCGATTCGAAATCAGCCCCAGCATTTT. Its translation is CASSPEGGAIRNQPQHF.

The chain carries TRBV6-5 and TRBJ2-1; no definite D call. Trimming took 7 bases from V and 0 from J, leaving 13 bases between them. The CDR3 has 15 residues. Germline V gene sequence: CDR1 MNHEY, CDR2 SVGAGI. Here the CDR3 DNA reads TGTGCCAGCACCGCGGACGGCAGCTCCTACAATGAGCAGTTCTTC. The encoded protein is CASTADGSSYNEQFF.

The chain is built from TRBV6-4 and TRBJ1-6; the match to TRBD1 covers 9 bases. With V trimmed by 5 bases and J by 9 bases, 5 bases remained unmatched. The CDR3 is made up of 14 amino acids. Germline CDR1 reads MRHNA; CDR2 reads SNTAGT. The CDR3 nucleotides are TGTGCCAGCAGTCCGGGACAGGGAAGTTCACCCCTCCACTTT. Amino acids: CASSPGQGSSPLHF.

V is TRBV6-6 and J is TRBJ2-3; 8 bases line up with TRBD2. The germline CDR1 and CDR2 sequences are MNHNY and SVGAGI (reference sequence). The CDR3 has 17 amino acids. With V trimmed by 5 bases and J by 4 bases, 14 bases remained unmatched. CDR3 in amino acids: CASSPLRVAGTADTQYF. CDR3 coding DNA: TGTGCCAGCAGTCCCCTTAGGGTAGCGGGAACCGCAGATACGCAGTATTTT.

V and J are TRBV4-2 and TRBJ2-7; D is possibly TRBD1 (5 bases). The CDR3 is 16 amino acids. The germline CDR1 and CDR2 sequences are LGHNA and YNFKEQ. V lost 0 bases and J lost 3, with 15 bases in between. In DNA, the CDR3 is TGTGCCAGCAGCCAAGATTCGGCCAGGGCAAACTACGAGCAGTACTTC. As protein: CASSQDSARANYEQYF.

The chain uses TRBV12-3 or TRBV12-4 and TRBJ1-5; D unresolved. Trimming pared 2 bases from V and 6 bases from J, leaving 5 bases between. CDR3 length: 12 amino acids. CDR3 in amino acids: CASSLSGQPQHF. CDR3 in DNA: TGTGCCAGCAGTTTATCTGGTCAGCCCCAGCATTTT.

The V call is TRBV4-1, the J call TRBJ1-1; 7 bases are shared with TRBD1. The CDR3 spans 15 residues. Germline loops: CDR1 MGHRA, CDR2 YSYEKL. V lost 2 bases to trimming and J lost 1 base; unmatched junction nucleotides: 4. CDR3 nucleotide sequence: TGCGCCAGCAGCCAACTCGACAGGGAGAACACTGAAGCTTTCTTT. As protein: CASSQLDRENTEAFF.

The V and J genes are TRBV7-9 and TRBJ2-7; D is perhaps TRBD2 (6 bases). The V end was cut by 1 base, the J end by 1 base, with 17 bases between. The CDR3 totals 17 residues. Germline V gene data show CDR1 as SEHNR and CDR2 as FQNEAQ (reference sequence). The DNA for the CDR3 is TGTGCCAGCAGCTTAGGGTTAACTAGCCCCGTTTCCTACGAGCAGTACTTC. It encodes CASSLGLTSPVSYEQYF. Looking up the rest from reference TRBV7-9 and TRBJ2-7 gives the full variable domain: DTGVSQNPRHKITKRGQNVTFRCDPISEHNRLYWYRQTLGQGPEFLTYFQNEAQLEKSRLLSDRFSAERPKGSFSTLEIQRTEQGDSAMYLCASSLGLTSPVSYEQYFGPGTRLTVT.

As for this clone: Additional DNA sequences in this sample encode the identical CDR3. The chain has TRBV18 and TRBJ2-1; D is uncertain. In germline, CDR1 is KGHSH, CDR2 LQKENI. The CDR3 length is 15 residues. V was trimmed by 2 bases and J by 0 bases, leaving 8 bases between them. CDR3 coding DNA: TGTGCCAGCTCACCAGTGGGAAGCTCCTACAATGAGCAGTTCTTC. Translating gives CASSPVGSSYNEQFF.